The 17 T cell receptor beta chains presented below share a single source sample, sequenced in a study of beta chain features in type 1 diabetes. Every isolated RNA sample was fully reverse transcribed, so sequencing captured expressed TCRB transcripts. TCRdb's table, derived via immunoSEQ multiplex PCR, lists solely in-frame clones and lacks some. Of hundreds of thousands of clones listed, 13% were seen once; the top ten hold approximately 0.022%. Points from the study as a whole: Type 1 diabetes patients had TCRB CDR3s that were shorter (moderately but significantly so) in all four CD4+ subsets.

Their antigens are not known. Material for sequencing was naive CD4+ T cells from blood. The receptors were gathered from a man between 18 and 29 years old with type 1 diabetes.

The chain uses TRBV4-2 and TRBJ2-6; D unclear. V was trimmed by 0 bases and J by 6 bases, leaving 12 bases between them. Germline V gene lookup returns CDR1 LGHNA and CDR2 YNFKEQ. The CDR3 has 16 residues. In nucleotides, the CDR3 is TGTGCCAGCAGCCAAGAGTCCTTGTCCCCGGCCAACGTCCTGACTTTC. This gives the protein CASSQESLSPANVLTF.

Of note for this clone: Given the absence of the conserved phenylalanine or tryptophan at the CDR3 end, a read error is likely. No DNA is shown, since the ends of the CDR3 on it are uncertain; the CDR3 is the one TCRdb lists. The chain carries TRBV14 and TRBJ1-3. Germline CDR1 reads SGHDN; CDR2 reads FVKESK. The CDR3 extends over 12 residues, inclusive of both ends. CDR3 residues: CASSQDSGGHKL.

This clone came up a few times. The chain uses TRBV7-9 and TRBJ2-3, with D possibly being TRBD1 (7 bases). The CDR3 spans 15 residues. Trimming removed 0 bases at V and 4 bases at J, with 11 bases between. Germline V gene sequence: CDR1 SEHNR, CDR2 FQNEAQ (reference sequence). The CDR3 reads CASSLARGAADTQYF. The CDR3 DNA reads TGTGCCAGCAGCTTAGCCAGGGGGGCCGCAGATACGCAGTATTTT.

The chain is built from TRBV19 and TRBJ1-3, with TRBD1 matching 8 bases. Looked up from germline, CDR1 is LNHDA and CDR2 is SQIVND (reference sequence). The ends lost 6 bases at V and 2 bases at J; junction bases unmatched: 9. The length of the CDR3 is 16 residues. The CDR3 bases are TGTGCCAGTAGCCCTACTCCGGGACAGGCTGGAAACACCATATATTTT. Translated: CASSPTPGQAGNTIYF.

This chain joins TRBV5-1 and TRBJ1-4, with D unclear. The CDR3 consists of 16 residues. Germline V gene data show CDR1 as SGHRS and CDR2 as YFSETQ. The V and J ends lost 4 bases and 0 bases respectively, with 13 bases between them. The CDR3 reads CASSIVSGSTNEKLFF. CDR3 coding DNA: TGCGCCAGCAGCATTGTATCAGGTTCAACTAATGAAAAACTGTTTTTT.

This clone was detected only a few times. This chain joins TRBV4-2 and TRBJ2-3; perhaps TRBD1 as D (5 bases). V was shortened by 0 bases and J by 5 bases, with 15 bases between the two germline ends. CDR3 size: 16 residues. CDR1 is LGHNA and CDR2 is YNFKEQ in the germline V gene. The CDR3, as DNA: TGTGCCAGCAGCCAAGATTTGGGGCCGTCGGGAGATACGCAGTATTTT. Its protein product is CASSQDLGPSGDTQYF.

The V call is TRBV7-9, the J call TRBJ1-1, with 7 positions matching TRBD1. V was clipped by 2 bases and J by 12 bases; unmatched bases: 12. Per the germline V gene, CDR1 is SEHNR and CDR2 is FQNEAQ (reference sequence). There are 14 residues in the CDR3. CDR3 loop: CASSLPQDRLETFF. In DNA, the CDR3 is TGTGCCAGCAGCTTACCCCAGGACAGGTTAGAAACTTTCTTT.

About this clone itself: Other nucleotide sequences in the sample specify the same CDR3. The CDR3 here is CASSMRGDTGELFF. The CDR3 DNA follows: TGTGCCAGTAGTATGAGGGGAGACACCGGGGAGCTGTTTTTT. The chain is built from TRBV19 and TRBJ2-2; D is perhaps TRBD1 or TRBD2 (5 bases each). CDR3 length: 14 residues. Germline lookup yields CDR1 LNHDA and CDR2 SQIVND (reference sequence). Trimming stripped 3 bases from V and 3 bases from J, with 8 bases between.

This clone has only one observation. V and J are TRBV14 and TRBJ2-7; 8 bases are shared with TRBD1. CDR3 length equals 14 residues. The germline gives CDR1 SGHDN, CDR2 FVKESK. Trimming cost V 4 bases and J 2 bases; bases outside gene matches: 4. In DNA form, the CDR3 reads TGTGCCAGCAGCCCTTTGACAGGGGCCTACGAGCAGTACTTC. Its protein is CASSPLTGAYEQYF. The variable domain in full, with the rest retrieved from reference TRBV14 and TRBJ2-7, is EAGVTQFPSHSVIEKGQTVTLRCDPISGHDNLYWYRRVMGKEIKFLLHFVKESKQDESGMPNNRFLAERTGGTYSTLKVQPAELEDSGVYFCASSPLTGAYEQYFGPGTRLTVT.

As concerns this clone: This sequence may be a read error, since a much larger clone differs from it by one base. This specimen includes other DNA sequences encoding the same CDR3. The chain has TRBV5-1 and TRBJ1-1; D is unresolved. Germline values: CDR1 SGHRS, CDR2 YFSETQ. The CDR3 runs to 13 residues. Trimming removed 0 bases at V and 1 base at J, with 4 bases between. CDR3 sequence reads: CASSLGGNTEAFF. The CDR3, as DNA: TGCGCCAGCAGCTTGGGCGGGAACACTGAAGCTTTCTTT.

The genes are TRBV10-1 and TRBJ2-2; 7 bases line up with TRBD2. Germline V gene sequence: CDR1 WNHNN, CDR2 SYGVQD (reference sequence). The CDR3 length is 14 residues. The V gene end was trimmed by 0 bases and the J gene end by 6 bases; junction bases not matched to a gene: 1. CDR3 coding DNA: TGCGCCAGCAGTGAGTCGGCGGGGGCCGGGGAGCTGTTTTTT. It is translated as CASSESAGAGELFF.

CDR3 region: CASSESPHSRTPGEQYF. The CDR3 nucleotides are TGTGCCAGCAGTGAATCCCCCCACAGCCGAACCCCGGGTGAGCAGTACTTC. V is TRBV25-1 and J is TRBJ2-7; D is ambiguous. V gave up 1 base and J gave up 7 bases, with 23 bases separating them. The CDR3 runs 17 residues. Looked up from germline, CDR1 is MGHDK and CDR2 is SYGVNS.

The chain has TRBV30 and TRBJ1-2; D is undetermined. CDR1 GTSNPN and CDR2 SVGIG come from the germline V gene (reference sequence). Trimming cost V 1 base and J 2 bases, with 23 bases left between them. CDR3 length: 18 amino acids. DNA of the CDR3: TGTGCCTGGAGTGGGGGAAGTGAAGGAAAGGGATCAAACTATGGCTACACCTTC. Its protein product is CAWSGGSEGKGSNYGYTF.

The J gene is TRBJ1-3, the V gene TRBV4-1; D ambiguous. Trimming pared 0 bases from V and 2 bases from J, leaving 5 bases between. CDR3 length: 14 residues. Germline assignment: CDR1 MGHRA and CDR2 YSYEKL. DNA of the CDR3: TGCGCCAGCAGCCAAGATCCCACTGGAAACACCATATATTTT. Residues: CASSQDPTGNTIYF.

This clone turned up a few times. This CDR3 is also generated by other DNA sequences in the sample. V gene TRBV7-9 combines with J gene TRBJ2-7; D not resolved. The CDR3 runs 13 residues. V was pared by 1 base and J by 4 bases, with 8 bases between. CDR1 and CDR2 (germline): SEHNR, FQNEAQ (reference sequence). CDR3 in amino acids: CASSLVVGYEQYF. As DNA, the CDR3 is TGTGCCAGCAGCTTAGTCGTGGGATACGAGCAGTACTTC.

There are a few counts of this clone. V and J are TRBV29-1 and TRBJ2-5; 10 nucleotides line up with TRBD2. V trimming: 4 bases; J trimming: 4 bases; junction bases outside the gene matches: 6. CDR1 is SQVTM and CDR2 is ANQGSEA in the germline V gene. CDR3 length: 14 amino acids. The CDR3 sequence: CSVVSGGPVETQYF. The CDR3 coding sequence is TGCAGCGTTGTTAGCGGGGGGCCCGTAGAGACCCAGTACTTC.

This rearrangement joins TRBV7-2 to TRBJ2-2, with 11 bases matching TRBD1. The J segment lost 8 bases and the V segment lost 6 bases, leaving 8 bases of the junction unmatched. The CDR3 consists of 15 residues. CDR1 is SGHTA, CDR2 FQGNSA, per germline. In DNA, the CDR3 is TGTGCCAGCAGTCCCCGGGACAGGGGGTTTGGGGAGCTGTTTTTT. This gives the protein CASSPRDRGFGELFF.